This TCR beta chain stems from a study of control samples from healthy donors and cancer patients. With V trimmed by 2 bases and J by 9 bases, 9 bases remained unmatched. This CDR3 has 15 amino acids. Looked up from germline, CDR1 is SGHKS and CDR2 is YYEKEE (reference sequence). Clones were read by immunoSEQ multiplex PCR, and TCRdb kept only the in-frame ones, dropping some. The data contain 150,000 to 200,000 clones, around nine tenths of them singletons. The sequenced material came from blood. The chain links TRBV5-5 to TRBJ2-1; 9 bases are shared with TRBD2. The TCR originated in a man aged 25 to 40 in good health. The CDR3: CASSLAGGRWSEQFF. CDR3 nucleotide sequence: TGTGCCAGCAGCTTAGCGGGGGGAAGGTGGAGTGAGCAGTTCTTC.